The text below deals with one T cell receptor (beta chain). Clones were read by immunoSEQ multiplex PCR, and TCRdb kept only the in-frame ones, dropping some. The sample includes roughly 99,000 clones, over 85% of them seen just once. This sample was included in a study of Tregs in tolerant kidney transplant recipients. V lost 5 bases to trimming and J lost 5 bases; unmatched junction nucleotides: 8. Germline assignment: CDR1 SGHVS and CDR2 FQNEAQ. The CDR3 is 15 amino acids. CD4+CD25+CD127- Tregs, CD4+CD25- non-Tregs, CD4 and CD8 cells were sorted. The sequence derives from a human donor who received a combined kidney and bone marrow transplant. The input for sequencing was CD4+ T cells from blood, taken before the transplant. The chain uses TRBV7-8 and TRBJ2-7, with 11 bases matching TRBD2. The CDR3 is CASSLIAGGPNEQYF. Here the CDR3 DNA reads TGTGCCAGCAGCCTTATAGCGGGAGGGCCCAACGAGCAGTACTTC. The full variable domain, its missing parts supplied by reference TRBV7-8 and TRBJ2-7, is GAGVSQSPRYKVAKRGQDVALRCDPISGHVSLFWYQQALGQGPEFLTYFQNEAQLDKSGLPSDRFFAERPEGSVSTLKIQRTQQEDSAVYLCASSLIAGGPNEQYFGPGTRLTVT.